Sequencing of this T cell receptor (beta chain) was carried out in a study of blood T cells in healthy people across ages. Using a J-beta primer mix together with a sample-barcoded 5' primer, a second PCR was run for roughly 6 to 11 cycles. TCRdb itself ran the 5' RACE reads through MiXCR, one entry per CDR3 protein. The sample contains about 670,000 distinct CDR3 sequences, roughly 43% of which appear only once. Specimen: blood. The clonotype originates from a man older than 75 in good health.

Here the CDR3 DNA reads TGTGCCAGCAGTTTAGCGCCGGCAGTTCTCACAGATACGGAATATTTT. Encoded protein: CASSLAPAVLTDTEYF. The chain is built from TRBV12-3 or TRBV12-4 and TRBJ2-3; D gene ambiguous. This CDR3 has 16 amino acids. Trimming removed 0 bases from V and 15 bases from J, with 25 bases in between.